Listed below are T cell receptor beta chains from one sample, sequenced in a study of cytomegalovirus exposure and HLA in healthy donors. Profiling relied on immunoSEQ multiplex PCR, and the TCRdb table lists in-frame clones only, not all of them. The sample yields approximately 160,000 clones, just under 80% seen once. The source material was PBMCs. Receptors originate from a man aged 18 to 30 in good health and CMV-seropositive. The CDR3 runs from the conserved cysteine through the conserved F or W. D genes are given only for firm matches. Clone size appears in some rows only: once, few, many, or a class for an expanded clone.

.,TRBJ2-7,16,TRBV4-3,.,TGCGCCAGCAGCCAAGAATCCGGGGGTAATGAAGGCGAGCAGTACTTC,CASSQESGGNEGEQYF
.,TRBJ2-6,14,TRBV19,.,TGTGCCAGTAACAGGGTCTCTGGGGCCAACGTCCTGACTTTC,CASNRVSGANVLTF
.,TRBJ1-5,15,TRBV4-2,.,TGTGCCAGCAGCCTCGTAGAAGGGGTGCGACAGCCCCAGCATTTT,CASSLVEGVRQPQHF
TRBD2,TRBJ2-1,15,TRBV7-9,.,TGTGCCAGCAGCGGGCAGCGGGGGATCTACAATGAGCAGTTCTTC,CASSGQRGIYNEQFF
.,TRBJ1-4,14,TRBV19,.,TGTGCCAGTAGTATCCGGCAGGAAAGTGAAAAACTGTTTTTT,CASSIRQESEKLFF
TRBD1,TRBJ1-5,15,TRBV6-1,once,TGTGCCAGCAGTGACGGTGGACAGGGGGGTCAGCCCCAGCATTTT,CASSDGGQGGQPQHF
TRBD1,TRBJ2-7,13,TRBV30,.,TGTGCCTGGAGTAGTGGACAGGGCTACGAGCAGTACTTC,CAWSSGQGYEQYF
TRBD1,TRBJ1-4,14,TRBV29-1,.,TGCAGCGTCCAGGACAGGGTGTTAGGTGGAAAACTGTTTTTT,CSVQDRVLGGKLFF
TRBD2,TRBJ2-7,13,TRBV5-4,.,TGTGCCAGCATCAGTAGCGGGAGAGACGAGCAGTACTTC,CASISSGRDEQYF
.,TRBJ1-3,11,TRBV5-1,once,TGCGCCAGCAGCGAGGGTTACACCATATATTTT,CASSEGYTIYF
.,TRBJ2-6,20,TRBV19,few,TGTGCCAGTAGTCTTTACCGGGACACCTATAAGGGCTCTGGGGCCAACGTCCTGACTTTC,CASSLYRDTYKGSGANVLTF
.,TRBJ2-1,14,TRBV7-9,.,TGTGCCAGCAAGCACGAGGCTGCAAACAATGAGCAGTTCTTC,CASKHEAANNEQFF
.,TRBJ2-2,14,TRBV19,.,TGTGCCAGTAGTATTACGGTTAATTACGGGGAGCTGTTTTTT,CASSITVNYGELFF
TRBD2,TRBJ2-5,14,TRBV5-1,once,TGCGCCAGCAGCTATGACGGGGGGAGAGAGACCCAGTACTTC,CASSYDGGRETQYF
.,TRBJ1-1,13,TRBV5-1,.,TGCGCCAGCAGCGCGGGAGTTGAGACTGAAGCTTTCTTT,CASSAGVETEAFF
TRBD2,TRBJ2-2,18,TRBV7-9,.,TGTGCCAGCAGCTTAATCTCTATAGCCCGGGAGGGCCCCGGGGAGCTGTTTTTT,CASSLISIAREGPGELFF
TRBD1,TRBJ1-1,15,TRBV18,few,TGTGCCAGCTCACCCGGACAGGGGGTCGGCACTGAAGCTTTCTTT,CASSPGQGVGTEAFF
.,TRBJ1-6,13,TRBV6-5,.,TGTGCCAGCAGGGGAGCCCTCGCAGAGTCCCTCCACTTT,CASRGALAESLHF
.,TRBJ1-4,14,TRBV4-1,.,TGCGCCAGCAGCCAATCAGTGGTTAATGAAAAACTGTTTTTT,CASSQSVVNEKLFF
.,TRBJ2-3,17,TRBV18,.,TGTGCCAGCTCACCTTTGCAACAGGGAACTAGCACAGATACGCAGTATTTT,CASSPLQQGTSTDTQYF
TRBD2,TRBJ2-3,14,TRBV9,.,TGTGCCAGCGGGGCGGGAGGGCGCACAGATACGCAGTATTTT,CASGAGGRTDTQYF
TRBD1,TRBJ1-5,17,TRBV6-1,.,TGTGCCAGCAGTGAATTCCCGACAGGGGTTAGCAATCAGCCCCAGCATTTT,CASSEFPTGVSNQPQHF
.,TRBJ2-7,16,TRBV28,.,TGTGCCAGCAGTCTTCCCCCCCTTGGTGCGGGATACGAGCAGTACTTC,CASSLPPLGAGYEQYF
TRBD2,TRBJ2-2,15,TRBV10-3,.,TGTGCCATCAGTCCCCTAGCGGGAGGGACCGGGGAGCTGTTTTTT,CAISPLAGGTGELFF
TRBD1,TRBJ2-5,15,TRBV4-2,.,TGTGCCAGCAGCCAACCGGGACAGGGGTCGGAGACCCAGTACTTC,CASSQPGQGSETQYF
.,TRBJ1-2,14,TRBV2,.,TGTGCCAGCAGTGACCCGAGAGCTAACTATGGCTACACCTTC,CASSDPRANYGYTF
.,TRBJ1-2,14,TRBV19,.,TGTGCCAGTAGTATAACCGGGACACTGTATGGCTACACCTTC,CASSITGTLYGYTF
TRBD1,TRBJ1-4,15,TRBV7-9,few,TGTGCCAGCAGCTTCGGACAGGCAACTAATGAAAAACTGTTTTTT,CASSFGQATNEKLFF
.,TRBJ1-4,12,TRBV6-5,.,TGTGCCAGCAGTTACGGAGGTGAAAAACTGTTTTTT,CASSYGGEKLFF
TRBD2,TRBJ2-7,15,TRBV6-5,.,TGTGCCAGCAGTCAACTAGCGGGACCTTCCTACGAGCAGTACTTC,CASSQLAGPSYEQYF
.,TRBJ1-2,12,TRBV13,.,TGTGCCAGCAGCTTCGGGACTGAGGGCTACACCTTC,CASSFGTEGYTF
.,TRBJ2-1,16,TRBV28,.,TGTGCCAGCAGTTTCCACGGGAGCGAACCACGCAATGAGCAGTTCTTC,CASSFHGSEPRNEQFF
.,TRBJ2-7,11,TRBV20-1,.,TGCAGTGCACCGACAGGCTACGAGCAGTACTTC,CSAPTGYEQYF
.,TRBJ2-7,12,TRBV27,.,TGTGCCAGCAGTGGCGGCGGATACGAGCAGTACTTC,CASSGGGYEQYF
.,TRBJ1-5,15,TRBV9,few,TGTGCCAGCAGCGTAGGGGACACCGACAATCAGCCCCAGCATTTT,CASSVGDTDNQPQHF
TRBD1,TRBJ2-1,15,TRBV27,.,TGTGCCAGCAGTTGGGACAGTAGCTCCTACAATGAGCAGTTCTTC,CASSWDSSSYNEQFF
.,TRBJ2-1,15,TRBV6-5,few,TGTGCCAGCAGCCGCTACAGTAGCTCCTACAATGAGCAGTTCTTC,CASSRYSSSYNEQFF
.,TRBJ2-7,15,TRBV4-3,.,TGCGCCAGCAGCCAACGTAGTGACACCGGCTACGAGCAGTACTTC,CASSQRSDTGYEQYF
.,TRBJ2-2,15,TRBV9,.,TGTGCCAGCAGCGTAGCTAGCGTAAGCACCGGGGAGCTGTTTTTT,CASSVASVSTGELFF
TRBD1,TRBJ1-2,16,TRBV28,.,TGTGCCAGCAGTTTATGGGACAGGGGGCTTAACTATGGCTACACCTTC,CASSLWDRGLNYGYTF
TRBD1,TRBJ2-1,12,TRBV5-1,.,TGCGCCAGCGGACAGGGGGGCTATGAGCAGTTCTTC,CASGQGGYEQFF
.,TRBJ2-2,13,TRBV5-1,.,TGCGCCAGCAGCTTGGATCGGGTCGGGGAGCTGTTTTTT,CASSLDRVGELFF
.,TRBJ2-7,12,TRBV7-9,once,TGCGCCAGCAGCTTATTAGGGGACGAGCAGTACTTC,CASSLLGDEQYF
.,TRBJ2-1,15,TRBV7-2,.,TGTGCCAGCAGCTTATCCCGGGAAGCCTACAATGAGCAGTTCTTC,CASSLSREAYNEQFF
.,TRBJ1-4,15,TRBV29-1,.,TGCAGCGTGTCCCTACCCGATGCAACTAATGAAAAACTGTTTTTT,CSVSLPDATNEKLFF
TRBD1,TRBJ2-1,16,TRBV18,.,TGTGCCAGCTCAGAGATCGGGACAGGGGCCTACAATGAGCAGTTCTTC,CASSEIGTGAYNEQFF
TRBD2,TRBJ2-7,15,TRBV19,.,TGTGCCAGTAGTATATTTTTAGCGGGAGACTACGAGCAGTACTTC,CASSIFLAGDYEQYF
.,TRBJ2-2,14,TRBV6-6,once,TGTGCCAGCAGTTACTCCACAGGGACCGGGGAGCTGTTTTTT,CASSYSTGTGELFF
TRBD2,TRBJ2-5,15,TRBV11-2,.,TGTGCCAGCAGCGGACTAGGGAGCCCTAGGGAGACCCAGTACTTC,CASSGLGSPRETQYF
TRBD1,TRBJ1-2,14,TRBV6-1,once,TGTGCCAGCAGTGCTTCGGGACAGGGAAAAGGCTACACCTTC,CASSASGQGKGYTF
TRBD2,TRBJ2-1,14,TRBV5-1,.,TGCGCCAGCAGCGACTCTAGCGGGAGCGGTGAGCAGTTCTTC,CASSDSSGSGEQFF
.,TRBJ2-6,16,TRBV4-1,few,TGCGCCAGCAGCCGAGGACATGCGTCTGGGGCCAACGTCCTGACTTTC,CASSRGHASGANVLTF
TRBD2,TRBJ2-1,13,TRBV4-1,.,TGCGCCAGCAGCCAGACAGCGGGAAGTGAGCAGTTCTTC,CASSQTAGSEQFF